This TCR beta chain comes out of a study of blood T cells in healthy people across ages. The CDR3 extends over 15 amino acids. The junction had 13 bases not matched to a gene; V was cut back by 8 bases and J by 2 bases. Germline V CDR1 and CDR2: SQVTM, ANQGSEA. Then a second PCR, running roughly 7 to 11 cycles, was carried out with a sample-barcoded 5' primer and a J-beta primer mix. CDR3-containing paired-end reads numbered at least 2.5 million in each sample. From the 5' RACE reads, TCRdb called clonotypes with MiXCR, one entry per CDR3 protein. This sample has around 800,000 distinct CDR3 sequences; 46% occur once, and the top ten carry 15% to 20%. Per individual sample, total RNA of at least 5.5 micrograms was extracted.

This TCR derives from a man older than 75 in good health. The chain recombines TRBV29-1 with TRBJ2-7, with 9 bases matching TRBD1. Sequencing input: blood. The CDR3 region is CSCSGTGSATYEQYF. The CDR3 DNA sequence: TGCAGCTGCTCTGGGACAGGGAGCGCCACCTACGAGCAGTACTTC.